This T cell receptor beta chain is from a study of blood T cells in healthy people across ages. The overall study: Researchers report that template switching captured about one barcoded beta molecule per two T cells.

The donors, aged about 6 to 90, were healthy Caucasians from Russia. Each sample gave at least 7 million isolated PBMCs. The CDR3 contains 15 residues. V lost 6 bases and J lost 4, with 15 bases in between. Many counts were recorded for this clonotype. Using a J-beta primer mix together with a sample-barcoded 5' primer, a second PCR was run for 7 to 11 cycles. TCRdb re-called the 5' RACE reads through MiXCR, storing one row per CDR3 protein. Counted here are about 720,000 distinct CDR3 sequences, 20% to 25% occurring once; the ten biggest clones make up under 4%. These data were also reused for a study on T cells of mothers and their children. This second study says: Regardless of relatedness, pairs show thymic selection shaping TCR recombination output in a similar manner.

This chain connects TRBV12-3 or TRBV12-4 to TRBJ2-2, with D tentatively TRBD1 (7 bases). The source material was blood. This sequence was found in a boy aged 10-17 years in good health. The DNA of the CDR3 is TGTGCCAGCAGCTTGCGACAGGGAGGCACCGGGGAGCTGTTTTTT. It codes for CASSLRQGGTGELFF.